Following are 7 T cell receptor beta chains from one sample sequenced in a study of T cell responses to AZD1222 COVID-19 vaccine (dated by TCRdb to about 2021). This specimen's time point label, per the study, means: baseline before first vaccination. Libraries came from the immunoSEQ multiplex PCR assay. TCRdb holds this immuneACCESS table with in-frame rearrangements only. Some clones are missing; in checked studies, unresolved V genes explain under half, and the rest has no known cause. This sample is represented by more than 95,000 clones; approximately 88% of them were singletons. 8% to 9% of the sample is taken by the ten largest. This material consisted of peripheral blood, taken on day 0 of AZD1222 vaccination. The origin of the receptors is an adult in good health.

The chain has TRBV9 and TRBJ1-1, with 8 bases lining up with TRBD1. The CDR3 is 18 amino acids. Germline CDR1 and CDR2: SGDLS and YYNGEE. After removal of 3 bases from V and 1 base from J, the junction contained 14 bases not matched to a gene. The CDR3 bases are TGTGCCAGCAGCGGGGGACAGGACCTAACACCGCCGAACACTGAAGCTTTCTTT. Translating it yields CASSGGQDLTPPNTEAFF.

The J gene is TRBJ2-7, the V gene TRBV10-3; TRBD2 is a possible D gene (5 bases). The CDR3 is made up of 15 amino acids. V gave up 6 bases and J gave up 0 bases, with 15 bases separating them. The germline V gene has CDR1 ENHRY and CDR2 SYGVKD. The CDR3 here is CAIRSGEGASYEQYF. The CDR3 DNA sequence: TGTGCCATCAGGTCCGGAGAGGGCGCCTCCTACGAGCAGTACTTC.

The rearrangement links TRBV6-1 to TRBJ2-4, with D tentatively TRBD2 (6 bases). Germline V lookup: CDR1 MNHNS, CDR2 SASEGT. There are 16 residues in the CDR3. V was trimmed by 0 bases and J by 2 bases, leaving 11 bases between them. The CDR3 loop reads CASSEARDFTKNIQYF. CDR3 nucleotides: TGTGCCAGCAGTGAAGCGCGGGACTTTACCAAAAACATTCAGTACTTC.

The chain carries TRBV18 and TRBJ2-1; no clear D gene. V lost 2 bases, J lost 7 bases, and 18 bases lay in between. The CDR3 sequence is 16 residues long. Germline values: CDR1 KGHSH, CDR2 LQKENI. The CDR3 region has the DNA TGTGCCAGCTCACCAGGGTCTGCGACCACTCGAAATGAGCAGTTCTTC. It specifies CASSPGSATTRNEQFF.

The rearrangement links TRBV9 to TRBJ2-3; no clear D. Germline V gene lookup returns CDR1 SGDLS and CDR2 YYNGEE. Trimming shortened V by 4 bases and J by 4 bases, and 13 bases separated the two germline ends. CDR3 length: 14 residues. The CDR3 is CASSTNYGADTQYF. The CDR3 DNA sequence: TGTGCCAGCAGCACTAACTATGGGGCAGATACGCAGTATTTT. Combining the CDR3 with reference TRBV9 and TRBJ2-3 gives the whole variable domain DSGVTQTPKHLITATGQRVTLRCSPRSGDLSVYWYQQSLDQGLQFLIQYYNGEERAKGNILERFSAQQFPDLHSELNLSSLELGDSALYFCASSTNYGADTQYFGPGTRLTVL.

The rearrangement uses TRBV10-3 and TRBJ1-1; D is unclear. The V gene's germline CDR1 is ENHRY and CDR2 SYGVKD. V lost 1 base and J 4 bases, leaving 16 bases between the germline ends. The CDR3 totals 16 residues. CDR3 amino acids: CAISEFSGSSFTEAFF. As DNA, the CDR3 is TGTGCCATCAGTGAGTTCTCTGGGAGTTCTTTCACTGAAGCTTTCTTT.

This chain links TRBV7-9 with TRBJ1-1; D is possibly TRBD1 (5 bases). V was trimmed by 8 bases and J by 4 bases, leaving 8 bases between them. The CDR3 has 11 residues. Germline assignment: CDR1 SEHNR and CDR2 FQNEAQ (reference sequence). The CDR3 region has the DNA TGTGCCAGCCCGGGGGGCACTGAAGCTTTCTTT. Translated: CASPGGTEAFF.